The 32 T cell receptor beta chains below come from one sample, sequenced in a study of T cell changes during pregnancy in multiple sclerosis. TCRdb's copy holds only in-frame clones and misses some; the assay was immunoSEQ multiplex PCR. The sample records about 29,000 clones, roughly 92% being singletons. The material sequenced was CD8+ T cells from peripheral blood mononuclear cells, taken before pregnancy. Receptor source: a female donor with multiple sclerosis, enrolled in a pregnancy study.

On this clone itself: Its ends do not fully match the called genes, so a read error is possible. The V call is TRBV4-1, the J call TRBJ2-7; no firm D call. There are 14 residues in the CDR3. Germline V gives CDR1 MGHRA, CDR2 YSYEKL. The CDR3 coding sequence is TGCGCCAGCAGCTCTAATAGCCTCTCCTACGAGCAGTGCTTC. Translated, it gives CASSSNSLSYEQCF.

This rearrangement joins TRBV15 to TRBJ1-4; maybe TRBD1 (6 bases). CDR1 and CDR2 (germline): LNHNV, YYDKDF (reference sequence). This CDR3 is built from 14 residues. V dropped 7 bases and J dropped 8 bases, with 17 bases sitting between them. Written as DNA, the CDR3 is TGTGCCACCAACTACCGCAGGGGAATCGAAAAACTGTTTTTT. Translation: CATNYRRGIEKLFF.

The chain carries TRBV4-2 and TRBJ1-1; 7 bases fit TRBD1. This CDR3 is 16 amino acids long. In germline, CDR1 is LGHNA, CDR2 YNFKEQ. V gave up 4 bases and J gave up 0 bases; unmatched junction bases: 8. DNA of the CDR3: TGTGCCAGCAGCCCAACATCCGGGACAGTGAACACTGAAGCTTTCTTT. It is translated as CASSPTSGTVNTEAFF.

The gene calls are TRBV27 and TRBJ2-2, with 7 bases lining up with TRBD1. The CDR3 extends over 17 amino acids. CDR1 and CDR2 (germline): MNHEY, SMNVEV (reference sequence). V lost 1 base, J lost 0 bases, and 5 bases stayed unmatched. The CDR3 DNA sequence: TGTGCCAGCAGTTTATGGGCCGGGACAGCGAACACCGGGGAGCTGTTTTTT. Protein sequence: CASSLWAGTANTGELFF.

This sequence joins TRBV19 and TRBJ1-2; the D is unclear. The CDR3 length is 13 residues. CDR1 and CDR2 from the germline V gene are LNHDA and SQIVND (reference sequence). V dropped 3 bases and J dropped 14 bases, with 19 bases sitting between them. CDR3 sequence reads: CASSISGSREYTF. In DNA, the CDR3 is TGTGCCAGTAGTATCTCGGGGTCCCGGGAATATACCTTC. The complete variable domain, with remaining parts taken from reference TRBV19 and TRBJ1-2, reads DGGITQSPKYLFRKEGQNVTLSCEQNLNHDAMYWYRQDPGQGLRLIYYSQIVNDFQKGDIAEGYSVSREKKESFPLTVTSAQKNPTAFYLCASSISGSREYTFGSGTRLTVV.

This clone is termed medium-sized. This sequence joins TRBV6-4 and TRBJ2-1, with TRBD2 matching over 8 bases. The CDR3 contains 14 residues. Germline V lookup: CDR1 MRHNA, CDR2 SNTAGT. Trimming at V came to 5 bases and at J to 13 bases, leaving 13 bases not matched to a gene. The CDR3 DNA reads TGTGCCAGCAGTTTCGATGGTAGCGGGGTGAAACAGTTCTTC. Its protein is CASSFDGSGVKQFF.

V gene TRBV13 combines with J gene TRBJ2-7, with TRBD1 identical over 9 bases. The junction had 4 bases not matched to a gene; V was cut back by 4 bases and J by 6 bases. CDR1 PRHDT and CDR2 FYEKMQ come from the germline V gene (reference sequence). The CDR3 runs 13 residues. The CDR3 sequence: CASSSGQGSEQYF. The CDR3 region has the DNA TGTGCCAGCAGCTCGGGACAGGGATCCGAGCAGTACTTC.

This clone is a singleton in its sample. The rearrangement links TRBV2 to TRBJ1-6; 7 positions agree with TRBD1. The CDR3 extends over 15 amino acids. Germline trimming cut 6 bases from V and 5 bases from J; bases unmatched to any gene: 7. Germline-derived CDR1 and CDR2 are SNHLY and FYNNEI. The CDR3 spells CASRGGTANNSPLHF. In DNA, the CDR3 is TGTGCCAGCAGAGGGGGGACAGCTAATAATTCACCCCTCCACTTT.

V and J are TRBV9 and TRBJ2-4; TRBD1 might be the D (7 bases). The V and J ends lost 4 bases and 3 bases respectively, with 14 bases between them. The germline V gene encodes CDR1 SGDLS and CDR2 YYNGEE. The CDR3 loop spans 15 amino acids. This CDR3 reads CASSKEGAGKNIQYF. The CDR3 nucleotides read TGTGCCAGCAGCAAGGAGGGGGCTGGCAAAAACATTCAGTACTTC.

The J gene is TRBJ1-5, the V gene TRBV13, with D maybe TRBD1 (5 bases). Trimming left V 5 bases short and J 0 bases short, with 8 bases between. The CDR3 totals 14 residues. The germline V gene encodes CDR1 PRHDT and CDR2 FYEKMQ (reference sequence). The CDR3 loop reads CASSPRGSNQPQHF. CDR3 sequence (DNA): TGTGCCAGCAGCCCAAGGGGTAGCAATCAGCCCCAGCATTTT.

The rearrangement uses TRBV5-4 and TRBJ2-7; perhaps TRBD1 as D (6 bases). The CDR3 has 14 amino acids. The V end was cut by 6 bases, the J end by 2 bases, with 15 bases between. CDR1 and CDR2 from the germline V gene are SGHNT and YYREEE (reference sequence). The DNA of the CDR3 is TGTGCCAGCACCTGGGGACCAGGGGCCTACGAGCAGTACTTC. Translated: CASTWGPGAYEQYF.

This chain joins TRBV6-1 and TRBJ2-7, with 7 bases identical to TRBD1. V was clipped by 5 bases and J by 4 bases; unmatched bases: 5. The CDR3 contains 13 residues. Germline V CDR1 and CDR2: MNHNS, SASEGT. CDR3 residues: CASSLRQGYEQYF. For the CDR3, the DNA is TGTGCCAGCAGTCTCCGACAGGGTTACGAGCAGTACTTC.

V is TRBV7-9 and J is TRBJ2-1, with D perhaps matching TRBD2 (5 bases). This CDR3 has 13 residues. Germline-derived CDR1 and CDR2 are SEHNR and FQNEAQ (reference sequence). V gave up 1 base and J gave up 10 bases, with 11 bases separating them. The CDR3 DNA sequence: TGTGCCAGCAGCTTAGAGAGGGCAGACGAGCAGTTCTTC. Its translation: CASSLERADEQFF.

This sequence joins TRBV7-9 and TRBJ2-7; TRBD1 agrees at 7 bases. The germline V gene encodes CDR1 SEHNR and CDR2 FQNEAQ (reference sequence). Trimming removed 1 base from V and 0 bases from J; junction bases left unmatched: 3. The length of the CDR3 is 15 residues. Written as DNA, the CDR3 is TGTGCCAGCAGCTTAGAAGGGACAGTCTCCTACGAGCAGTACTTC. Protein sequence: CASSLEGTVSYEQYF.

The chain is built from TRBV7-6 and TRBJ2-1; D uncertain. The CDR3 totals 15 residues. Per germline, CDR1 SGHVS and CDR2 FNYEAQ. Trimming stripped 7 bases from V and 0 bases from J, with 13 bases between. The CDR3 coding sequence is TGTGCCAGCACCCCGGTCGAAAGCTCCTACAATGAGCAGTTCTTC. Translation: CASTPVESSYNEQFF.

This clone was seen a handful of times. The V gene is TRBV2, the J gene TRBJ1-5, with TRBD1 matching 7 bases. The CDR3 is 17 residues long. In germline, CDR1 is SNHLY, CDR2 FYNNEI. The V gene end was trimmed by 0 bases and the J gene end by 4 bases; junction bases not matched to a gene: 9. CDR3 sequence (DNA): TGTGCCAGCAGTGAAGCCCCCGGGACAGTGGAGAATCAGCCCCAGCATTTT. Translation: CASSEAPGTVENQPQHF.

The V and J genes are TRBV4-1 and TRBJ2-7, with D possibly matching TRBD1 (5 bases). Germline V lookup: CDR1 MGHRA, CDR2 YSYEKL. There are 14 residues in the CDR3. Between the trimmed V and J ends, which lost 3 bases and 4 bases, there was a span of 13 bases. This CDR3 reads CASSHPGQVYEQYF. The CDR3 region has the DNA TGCGCCAGCAGCCACCCAGGGCAGGTGTACGAGCAGTACTTC.

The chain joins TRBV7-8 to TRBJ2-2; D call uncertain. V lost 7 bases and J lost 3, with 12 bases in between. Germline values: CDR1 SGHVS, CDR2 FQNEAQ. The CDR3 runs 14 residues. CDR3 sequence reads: CASKEQRHTGELFF. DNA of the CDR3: TGTGCCAGCAAGGAGCAGAGACACACCGGGGAGCTGTTTTTT.

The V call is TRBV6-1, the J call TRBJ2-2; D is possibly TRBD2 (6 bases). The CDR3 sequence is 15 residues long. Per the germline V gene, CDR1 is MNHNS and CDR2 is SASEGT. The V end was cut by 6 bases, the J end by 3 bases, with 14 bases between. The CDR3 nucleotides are TGTGCCAGCAGCCCGGTTGGAGGGGACACCGGGGAGCTGTTTTTT. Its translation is CASSPVGGDTGELFF.

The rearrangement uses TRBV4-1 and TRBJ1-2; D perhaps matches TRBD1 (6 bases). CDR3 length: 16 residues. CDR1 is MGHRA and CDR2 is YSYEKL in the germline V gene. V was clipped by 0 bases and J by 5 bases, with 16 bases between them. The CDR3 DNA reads TGCGCCAGCAGCCAAGAAGCCCCAGGGGCCAGGTATGGCTACACCTTC. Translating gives CASSQEAPGARYGYTF.

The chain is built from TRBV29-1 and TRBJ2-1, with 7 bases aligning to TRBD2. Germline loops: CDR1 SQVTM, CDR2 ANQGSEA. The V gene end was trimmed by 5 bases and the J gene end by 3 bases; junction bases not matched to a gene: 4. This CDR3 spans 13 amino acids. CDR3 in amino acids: CSVTSVGYNEQFF. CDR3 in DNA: TGCAGCGTTACTAGCGTTGGCTACAATGAGCAGTTCTTC.

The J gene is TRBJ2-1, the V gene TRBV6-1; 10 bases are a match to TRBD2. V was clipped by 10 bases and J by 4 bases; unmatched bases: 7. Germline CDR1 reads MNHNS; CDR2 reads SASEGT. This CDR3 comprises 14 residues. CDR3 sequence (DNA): TGTGCCACGAAATTTAGCGGGGGGTACAATGAGCAGTTCTTC. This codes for CATKFSGGYNEQFF.

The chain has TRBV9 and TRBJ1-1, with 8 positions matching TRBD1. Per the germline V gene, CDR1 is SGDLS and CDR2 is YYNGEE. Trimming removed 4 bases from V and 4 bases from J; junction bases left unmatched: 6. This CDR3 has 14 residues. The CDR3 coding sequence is TGTGCCAGCAGCCCGTCAGGGGGCCTCACTGAAGCTTTCTTT. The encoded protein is CASSPSGGLTEAFF.

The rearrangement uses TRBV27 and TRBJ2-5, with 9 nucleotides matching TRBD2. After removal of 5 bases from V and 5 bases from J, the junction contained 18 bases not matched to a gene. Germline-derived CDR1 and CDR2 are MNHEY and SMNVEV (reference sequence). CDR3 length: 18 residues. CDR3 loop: CASSPNPPASGVGETQYF. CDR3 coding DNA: TGTGCCAGCAGTCCAAATCCCCCCGCTAGCGGGGTTGGGGAGACCCAGTACTTC.

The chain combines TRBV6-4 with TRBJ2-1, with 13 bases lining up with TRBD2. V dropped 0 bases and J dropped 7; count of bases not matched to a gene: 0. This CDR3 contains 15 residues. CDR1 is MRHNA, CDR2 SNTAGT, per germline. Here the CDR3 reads CASSDSLAGGNEQFF. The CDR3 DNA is TGTGCCAGCAGTGACTCACTAGCGGGGGGGAATGAGCAGTTCTTC.

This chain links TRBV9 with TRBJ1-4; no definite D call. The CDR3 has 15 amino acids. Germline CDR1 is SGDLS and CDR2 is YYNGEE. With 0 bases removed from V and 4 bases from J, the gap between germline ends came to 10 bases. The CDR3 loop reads CASSVAGTGNEKLFF. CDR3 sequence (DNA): TGTGCCAGCAGCGTAGCTGGAACGGGTAATGAAAAACTGTTTTTT.

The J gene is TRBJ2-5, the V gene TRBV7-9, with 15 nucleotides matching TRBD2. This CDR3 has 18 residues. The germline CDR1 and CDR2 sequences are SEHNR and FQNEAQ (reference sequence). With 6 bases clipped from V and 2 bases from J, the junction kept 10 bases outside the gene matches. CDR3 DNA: TGTGCCAGCAGTCAGGGACTAGCGGGAGGTAGAGTGCAAGAGACCCAGTACTTC. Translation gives CASSQGLAGGRVQETQYF.

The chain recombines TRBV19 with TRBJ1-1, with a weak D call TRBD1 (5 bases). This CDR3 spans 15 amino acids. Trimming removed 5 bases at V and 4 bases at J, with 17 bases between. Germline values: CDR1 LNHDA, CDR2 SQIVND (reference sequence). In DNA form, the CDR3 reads TGTGCCAGTAGTTCCCCCTGGGGGGTTGCCACTGAAGCTTTCTTT. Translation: CASSSPWGVATEAFF.

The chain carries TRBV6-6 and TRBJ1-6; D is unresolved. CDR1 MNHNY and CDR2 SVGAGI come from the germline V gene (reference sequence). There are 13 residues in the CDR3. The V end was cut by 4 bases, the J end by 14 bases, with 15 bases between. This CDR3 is CASSFPGPLSLHF. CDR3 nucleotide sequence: TGTGCCAGCAGTTTTCCCGGTCCCTTATCCCTCCACTTT.

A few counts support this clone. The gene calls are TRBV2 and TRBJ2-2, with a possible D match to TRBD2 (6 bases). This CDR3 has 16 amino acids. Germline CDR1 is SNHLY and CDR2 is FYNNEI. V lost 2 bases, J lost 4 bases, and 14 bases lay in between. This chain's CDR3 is CASSEFSPGATGELFF. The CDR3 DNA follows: TGTGCCAGCAGTGAATTTTCTCCGGGAGCCACCGGGGAGCTGTTTTTT.

The CDR3 protein is CASEEGSQETQYF. Here the CDR3 DNA reads TGTGCCAGCGAGGAGGGATCCCAAGAGACCCAGTACTTC. The V and J genes are TRBV7-9 and TRBJ2-5, with D possibly matching TRBD2 (6 bases). Germline-derived CDR1 and CDR2 are SEHNR and FQNEAQ (reference sequence). V was clipped by 8 bases and J by 1 base, with 11 bases between them. The CDR3 has 13 amino acids.

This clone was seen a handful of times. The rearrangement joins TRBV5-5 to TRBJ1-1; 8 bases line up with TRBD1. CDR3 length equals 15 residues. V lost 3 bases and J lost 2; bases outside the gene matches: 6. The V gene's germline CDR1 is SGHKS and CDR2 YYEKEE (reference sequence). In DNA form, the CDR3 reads TGTGCCAGCAGCTGGAAGGGACAGGTAAACACTGAAGCTTTCTTT. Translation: CASSWKGQVNTEAFF.